Reported below is one T cell receptor beta chain. The data originate from a study of T cells in localized non-small cell lung cancer. Libraries were prepared by immunoSEQ multiplex PCR; TCRdb keeps only in-frame clonotypes and omits some of them. The sample has roughly 11,000 clones; over 75% are singletons. V lost 3 bases, J lost 1 base, and 15 bases lay in between. Germline loops: CDR1 MDHEN, CDR2 SYDVKM. There are 16 residues in the CDR3. Source: peripheral blood, taken before any cancer treatment. The TCR comes from a male donor aged 60 or over with stage I lung adenocarcinoma. This chain connects TRBV28 to TRBJ1-1; D ambiguous. The CDR3 sequence: CASSFPTPLGNTEAFF. The CDR3 bases are TGTGCCAGCAGTTTCCCAACGCCTCTGGGGAACACTGAAGCTTTCTTT.